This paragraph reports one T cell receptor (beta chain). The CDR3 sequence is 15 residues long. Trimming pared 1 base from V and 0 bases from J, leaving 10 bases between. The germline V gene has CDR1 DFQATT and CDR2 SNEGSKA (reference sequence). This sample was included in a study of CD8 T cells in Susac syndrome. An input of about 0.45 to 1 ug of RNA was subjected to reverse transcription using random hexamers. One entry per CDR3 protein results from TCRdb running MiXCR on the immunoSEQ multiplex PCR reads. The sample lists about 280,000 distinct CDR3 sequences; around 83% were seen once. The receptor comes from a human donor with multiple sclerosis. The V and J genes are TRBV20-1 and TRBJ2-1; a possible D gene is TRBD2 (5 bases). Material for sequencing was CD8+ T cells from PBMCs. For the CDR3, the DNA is TGCAGTGCTAGAGGTTTAGCGAGCTCCTACAATGAGCAGTTCTTC. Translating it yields CSARGLASSYNEQFF.